This record looks at one T cell receptor (beta chain) sequence and its context. The antigen is undetermined. Germline CDR1 and CDR2: MGHRA and YSYEKL. Trimming took 0 bases from V and 2 from J; bases not matched to a gene: 3. The CDR3 has 16 residues. Time point in this sample: week 23, last vaccination. A single vaccine dose contained 300 ug of mutant IDH1 20-mer peptide, and topical imiquimod was used with it. New WHO grade 3 or 4 astrocytomas that were IDH1-mutant and ATRX-lost had been found in donors. The sample comes from a study of a mutant IDH1 vaccine in newly diagnosed glioma. Study-level information: Vaccines were begun 4-6 weeks after radiotherapy alone, or with temozolomide cycles. Before enrollment, patients got radiotherapy alone, temozolomide alone, or mostly the combination.

Profiled with immunoSEQ multiplex PCR; TCRdb holds only in-frame clones, not every one. The profile shows 60,000 to 100,000 clones, around 83% of them singletons. The sequencing here drew on PBMCs, taken from a glioma patient whose treatment included an IDH1 peptide vaccine. This sequence originates from a woman aged 50 to 60 with glioma. The chain has TRBV4-1 and TRBJ2-7, with 11 bases lining up with TRBD2. The CDR3 region is CASSQDRLAGPYEQYF. In DNA form, the CDR3 reads TGCGCCAGCAGCCAAGATCGACTAGCGGGACCCTACGAGCAGTACTTC.